These 9 T cell receptor beta chains originate from one sample sequenced in a study of T cells in Graves' hyperthyroidism and ophthalmopathy. Amplification of TCR beta CDR3 regions was performed using RNA transcripts as template. Initially, a first-round RT-PCR of the TCR CDR3 employed the HTBI primer set. TCRdb passed the multiplex PCR reads through MiXCR, listing each CDR3 protein once. The data contain roughly 380,000 distinct CDR3 sequences, approximately 13% of them seen just once; the ten biggest clones take up 9.5% to 12%. What was sequenced was blood. The receptor source for this set is a woman in her sixties with Graves' hyperthyroidism.

As regards this clonotype: Just one base apart from a much larger clone, this may be a read error. V usage is TRBV5-1 and J usage is TRBJ1-5; unclear D gene. The length of the CDR3 is 13 residues. The V end was cut by 5 bases, the J end by 2 bases, with 8 bases between. The germline V gene has CDR1 SGHRS and CDR2 YFSETQ. The CDR3 spells CASRGFGNQPQHF. CDR3 DNA: TGCGCCAGCAGAGGTTTTGGCAATCAGCCCCAGCATTTT.

This clonotype has a count of ten or more. This sequence joins TRBV12-3 or TRBV12-4 and TRBJ2-3; maybe TRBD2 (6 bases). Trimming left V 7 bases short and J 6 bases short, with 8 bases between. This CDR3 is built from 11 residues. The CDR3 region is CASTGGDTQYF. The CDR3 nucleotides are TGTGCCAGCACCGGAGGGGATACGCAGTATTTT.

On this clonotype itself: Here the CDR3 omits its conserved ending phenylalanine or tryptophan, so a read error is the likely source. The V call is TRBV6-5, the J call TRBJ2-3; D ambiguous. The CDR3 covers 12 residues. V lost 0 bases, J lost 5 bases, and 3 bases lay in between. Germline V gives CDR1 MNHEY, CDR2 SVGAGI. CDR3 sequence: CASSYSGDTQYS. CDR3 in DNA: TGTGCCAGCAGTTACTCAGGAGATACGCAGTATTCT.

As regards this clonotype: This clone may be a read error of a much larger clone one base away. V gene TRBV20-1 combines with J gene TRBJ2-7; D is possibly TRBD1 or TRBD2 (5 bases each). There are 12 residues in the CDR3. CDR1 and CDR2 from the germline V gene are DFQATT and SNEGSKA (reference sequence). The CDR3 protein is CSVRGPSYELYF. The CDR3 coding sequence is TGCAGTGTACGGGGCCCCTCCTACGAGCTGTACTTC.

V usage is TRBV11-2 and J usage is TRBJ1-1; 7 positions agree with TRBD1. CDR1 and CDR2 (germline): SGHAT, FQNNGV. CDR3 size: 17 residues. Unmatched junction bases numbered 14, after V lost 4 bases and J lost 3 bases. The CDR3 DNA reads TGTGCCAGCAGCTCCGGGACAGCTAAAACTTGGGACACTGAAGCTTTCTTT. It yields the protein CASSSGTAKTWDTEAFF. Full variable domain (missing parts from reference TRBV11-2 and TRBJ1-1): EAGVAQSPRYKIIEKRQSVAFWCNPISGHATLYWYQQILGQGPKLLIQFQNNGVVDDSQLPKDRFSAERLKGVDSTLKIQPAKLEDSAVYLCASSSGTAKTWDTEAFFGQGTRLTVV.

This sequence joins TRBV19 and TRBJ1-2; 8 bases map to TRBD1. Germline V gives CDR1 LNHDA, CDR2 SQIVND (reference sequence). The CDR3 has 15 amino acids. The trim removed 3 bases at V and 4 bases at J, leaving 7 bases unmatched. The CDR3 DNA follows: TGTGCCAGTAGTATCGCTCAGGGGGCTGGCTATGGCTACACCTTC. It specifies CASSIAQGAGYGYTF. The complete variable domain, with remaining parts taken from reference TRBV19 and TRBJ1-2, reads DGGITQSPKYLFRKEGQNVTLSCEQNLNHDAMYWYRQDPGQGLRLIYYSQIVNDFQKGDIAEGYSVSREKKESFPLTVTSAQKNPTAFYLCASSIAQGAGYGYTFGSGTRLTVV.

This clonotype was detected many times. This sequence joins TRBV30 and TRBJ1-2, with TRBD1 identical over 7 bases. The CDR3 contains 15 residues. V gave up 1 base and J gave up 7 bases; unmatched junction bases: 12. Germline V gene data show CDR1 as GTSNPN and CDR2 as SVGIG (reference sequence). The CDR3 region has the DNA TGTGCCTGGAGTGCTGACAGGGCAGCGGTCGGTGGCTACACCTTC. The encoded protein is CAWSADRAAVGGYTF.

This clonotype was seen only a few times. V usage is TRBV11-2 and J usage is TRBJ2-7; D is perhaps TRBD2 (5 bases). V lost 2 bases, J lost 7 bases, and 12 bases lay in between. Germline assignment: CDR1 SGHAT and CDR2 FQNNGV. CDR3 length equals 13 residues. CDR3 sequence: CASSLKFRGEQYF. The CDR3 DNA sequence: TGTGCCAGCAGCTTAAAATTTCGGGGTGAGCAGTACTTC. The full variable domain, with the rest looked up from reference TRBV11-2 and TRBJ2-7, is EAGVAQSPRYKIIEKRQSVAFWCNPISGHATLYWYQQILGQGPKLLIQFQNNGVVDDSQLPKDRFSAERLKGVDSTLKIQPAKLEDSAVYLCASSLKFRGEQYFGPGTRLTVT.

This clonotype was detected ten times or more. This rearrangement joins TRBV19 to TRBJ2-1; a possible D gene is TRBD2 (6 bases). V shed 3 bases and J shed 9 bases, with 21 bases lying between them. This CDR3 has 16 amino acids. Germline loops: CDR1 LNHDA, CDR2 SQIVND (reference sequence). The CDR3 DNA reads as TGTGCCAGTAGTATGAGAAGACTAGTTCCTAGTCTTGAGCAGTTCTTC. Protein: CASSMRRLVPSLEQFF.